This entry features one TCR beta chain sequence. Its cognate antigen is unknown. Germline lookup yields CDR1 SGHRS and CDR2 YFSETQ. CDR3 length: 14 amino acids. V lost 3 bases, J lost 3 bases, and 12 bases lay in between. The data stem from a study of OX40 agonist ivuxolimab in advanced cancers. About the study: Dose-escalation subjects each had hepatocellular carcinoma, melanoma, renal cell or head and neck cancer. Prior anti-PD-1, anti-PD-L1 or anti-CTLA-4 therapy did not bar entry, and roughly 40% had some. General observations from the study: Expanded clones belonging to CD8+ T cells outnumbered, on average, those of CD4+.

Profiling relied on immunoSEQ multiplex PCR, and the TCRdb table lists in-frame clones only, not all of them. Of some 77,000 clones in the sample, about nine tenths were seen once. This chain connects TRBV5-1 to TRBJ2-5; D remains ambiguous. This TCR was recovered from an adult with an advanced solid tumor such as melanoma, head and neck, liver or kidney cancer. Sequences were derived from CD4+ or CD8+ T cells sorted from blood, sampled in a trial of the OX40 agonist ivuxolimab. The CDR3 nucleotides are TGCGCCAGCAGCTCCACAACACCTGAAGAGACCCAGTACTTC. It encodes CASSSTTPEETQYF.